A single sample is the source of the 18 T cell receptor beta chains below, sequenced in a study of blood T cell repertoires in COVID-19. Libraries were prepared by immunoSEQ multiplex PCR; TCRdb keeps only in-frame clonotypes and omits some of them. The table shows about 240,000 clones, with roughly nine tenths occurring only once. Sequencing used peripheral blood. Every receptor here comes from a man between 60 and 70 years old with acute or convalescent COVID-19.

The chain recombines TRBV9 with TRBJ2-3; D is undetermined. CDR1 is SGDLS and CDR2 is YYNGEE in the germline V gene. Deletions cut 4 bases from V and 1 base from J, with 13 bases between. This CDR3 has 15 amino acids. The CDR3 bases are TGTGCCAGCAGCTTCATGACATCAGGCACAGATACGCAGTATTTT. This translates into CASSFMTSGTDTQYF.

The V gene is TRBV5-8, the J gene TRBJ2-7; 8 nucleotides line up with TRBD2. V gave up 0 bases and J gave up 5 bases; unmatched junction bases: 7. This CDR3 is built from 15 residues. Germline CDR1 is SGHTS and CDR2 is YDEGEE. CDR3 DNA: TGTGCCAGCAGCTTGGTTCAGCGGGAGAATGACGAGCAGTACTTC. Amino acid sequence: CASSLVQRENDEQYF.

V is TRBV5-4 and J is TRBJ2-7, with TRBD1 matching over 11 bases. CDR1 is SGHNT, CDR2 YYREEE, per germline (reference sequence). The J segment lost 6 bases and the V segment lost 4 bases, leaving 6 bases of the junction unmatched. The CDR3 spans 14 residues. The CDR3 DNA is TGTGCCAGCAGCACCCGGACAGGGGGCATCGAGCAGTACTTC. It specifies CASSTRTGGIEQYF. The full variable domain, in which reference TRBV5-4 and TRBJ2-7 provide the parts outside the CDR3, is ETGVTQSPTHLIKTRGQQVTLRCSSQSGHNTVSWYQQALGQGPQFIFQYYREEENGRGNFPPRFSGLQFPNYSSELNVNALELDDSALYLCASSTRTGGIEQYFGPGTRLTVT.

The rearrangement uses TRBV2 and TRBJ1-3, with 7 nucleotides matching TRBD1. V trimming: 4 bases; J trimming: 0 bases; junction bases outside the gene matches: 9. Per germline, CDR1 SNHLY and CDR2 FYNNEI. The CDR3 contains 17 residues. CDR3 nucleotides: TGTGCCAGCAGTGGGCCGAGGGACAGCATCTCTGGAAACACCATATATTTT. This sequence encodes CASSGPRDSISGNTIYF.

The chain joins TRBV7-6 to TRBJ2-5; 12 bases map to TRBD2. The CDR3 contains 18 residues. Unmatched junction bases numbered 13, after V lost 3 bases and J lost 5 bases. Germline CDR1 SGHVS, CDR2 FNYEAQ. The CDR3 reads CASSLLAGGPGVGETQYF. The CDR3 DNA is TGTGCCAGCAGCTTGCTAGCGGGAGGGCCGGGGGTAGGGGAGACCCAGTACTTC.

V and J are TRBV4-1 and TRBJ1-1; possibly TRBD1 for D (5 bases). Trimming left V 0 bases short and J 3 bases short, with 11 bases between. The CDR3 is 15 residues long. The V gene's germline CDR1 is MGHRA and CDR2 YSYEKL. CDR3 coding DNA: TGCGCCAGCAGCCAAGATCCAGGGAAGGACACTGAAGCTTTCTTT. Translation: CASSQDPGKDTEAFF.

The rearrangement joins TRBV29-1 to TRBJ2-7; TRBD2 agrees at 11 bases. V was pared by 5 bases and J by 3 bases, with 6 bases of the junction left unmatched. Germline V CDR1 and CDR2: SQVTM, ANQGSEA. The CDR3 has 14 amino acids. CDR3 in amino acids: CSVTGLAGIYEQYF. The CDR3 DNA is TGCAGCGTTACCGGACTAGCGGGTATCTACGAGCAGTACTTC.

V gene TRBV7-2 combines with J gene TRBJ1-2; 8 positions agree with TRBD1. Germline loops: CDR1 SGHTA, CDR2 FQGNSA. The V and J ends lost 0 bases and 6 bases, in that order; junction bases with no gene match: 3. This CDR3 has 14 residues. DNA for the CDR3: TGTGCCAGCAGCTTAGCAGCGACAGGGGATGGCTACACCTTC. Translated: CASSLAATGDGYTF.

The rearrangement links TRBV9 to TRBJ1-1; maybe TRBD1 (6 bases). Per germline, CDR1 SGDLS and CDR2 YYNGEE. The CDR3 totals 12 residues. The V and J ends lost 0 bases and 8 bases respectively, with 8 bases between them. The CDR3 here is CASSVDQGEAFF. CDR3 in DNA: TGTGCCAGCAGCGTAGATCAGGGGGAAGCTTTCTTT.

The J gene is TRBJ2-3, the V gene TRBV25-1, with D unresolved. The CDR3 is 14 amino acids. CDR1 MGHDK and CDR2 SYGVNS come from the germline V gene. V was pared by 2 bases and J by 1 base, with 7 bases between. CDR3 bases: TGTGCCAGCAGTGAAATAAGCGGCACAGATACGCAGTATTTT. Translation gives CASSEISGTDTQYF.

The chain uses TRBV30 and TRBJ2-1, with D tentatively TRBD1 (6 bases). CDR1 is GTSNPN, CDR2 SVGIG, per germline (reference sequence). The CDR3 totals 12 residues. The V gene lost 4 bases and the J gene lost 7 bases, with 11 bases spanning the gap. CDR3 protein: CAWNRDRNEQFF. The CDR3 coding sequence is TGTGCCTGGAACAGGGACCGGAATGAGCAGTTCTTC.

DNA of the CDR3: TGTGCCAGCAGCCAATACCTAGCGGGAGGGTCTCCCAAAAACATTCAGTACTTC. Its protein is CASSQYLAGGSPKNIQYF. The rearrangement uses TRBV4-2 and TRBJ2-4, with 12 bases aligning to TRBD2. V lost 2 bases and J lost 2; bases outside the gene matches: 7. There are 18 residues in the CDR3. Germline lookup yields CDR1 LGHNA and CDR2 YNFKEQ.

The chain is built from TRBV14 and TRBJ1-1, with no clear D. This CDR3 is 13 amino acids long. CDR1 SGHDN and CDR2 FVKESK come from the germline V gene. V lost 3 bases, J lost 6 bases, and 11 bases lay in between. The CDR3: CASSQVFEAEAFF. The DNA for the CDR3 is TGTGCCAGCAGCCAGGTATTTGAGGCTGAAGCTTTCTTT.

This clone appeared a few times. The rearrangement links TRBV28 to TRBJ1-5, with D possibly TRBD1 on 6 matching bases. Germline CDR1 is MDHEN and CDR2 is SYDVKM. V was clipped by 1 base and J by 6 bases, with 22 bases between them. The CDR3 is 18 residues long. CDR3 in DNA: TGTGCCAGCAGTTTATCTCGGAGATGGACAGTACGGAGTCAGCCCCAGCATTTT. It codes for CASSLSRRWTVRSQPQHF.

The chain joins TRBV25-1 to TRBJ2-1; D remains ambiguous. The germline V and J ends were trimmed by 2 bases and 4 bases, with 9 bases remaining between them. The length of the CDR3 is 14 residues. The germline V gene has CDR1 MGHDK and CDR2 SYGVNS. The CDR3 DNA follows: TGTGCCAGCAGTGAAGAGCTCACGTACAATGAGCAGTTCTTC. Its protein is CASSEELTYNEQFF.

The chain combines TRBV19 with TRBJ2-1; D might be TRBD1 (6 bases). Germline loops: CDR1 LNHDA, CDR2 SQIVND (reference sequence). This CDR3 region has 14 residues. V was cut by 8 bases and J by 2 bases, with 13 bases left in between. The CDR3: CASHRGSPYNEQFF. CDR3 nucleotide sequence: TGTGCCAGTCATAGGGGGAGCCCCTACAATGAGCAGTTCTTC.

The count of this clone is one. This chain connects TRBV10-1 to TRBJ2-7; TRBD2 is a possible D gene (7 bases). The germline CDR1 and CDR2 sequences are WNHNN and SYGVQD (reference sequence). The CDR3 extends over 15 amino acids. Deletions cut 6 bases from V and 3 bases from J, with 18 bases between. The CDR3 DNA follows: TGCGCCAGCAGGGGGGGGCAGTCGAAGTACTACGAGCAGTACTTC. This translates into CASRGGQSKYYEQYF.

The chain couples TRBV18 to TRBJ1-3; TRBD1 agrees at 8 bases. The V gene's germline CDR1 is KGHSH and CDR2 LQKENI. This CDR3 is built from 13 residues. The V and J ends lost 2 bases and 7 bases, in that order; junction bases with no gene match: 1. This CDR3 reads CASSPSGGNTIYF. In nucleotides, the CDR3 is TGTGCCAGCTCACCATCAGGGGGCAACACCATATATTTT.